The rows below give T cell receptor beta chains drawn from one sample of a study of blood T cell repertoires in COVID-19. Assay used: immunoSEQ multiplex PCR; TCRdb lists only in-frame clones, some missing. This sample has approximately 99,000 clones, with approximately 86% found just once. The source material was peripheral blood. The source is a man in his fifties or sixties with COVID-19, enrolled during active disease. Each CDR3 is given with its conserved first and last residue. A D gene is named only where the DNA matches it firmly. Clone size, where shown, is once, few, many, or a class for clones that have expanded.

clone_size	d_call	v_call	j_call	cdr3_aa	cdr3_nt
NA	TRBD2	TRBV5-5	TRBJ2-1	CASSSGTSGGLLYNEQFF	TGTGCCAGCAGCTCTGGGACTAGCGGGGGGTTATTGTACAATGAGCAGTTCTTC
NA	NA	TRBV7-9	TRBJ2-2	CASSLEERANTGELFF	TGTGCCAGCAGCTTAGAGGAGCGGGCGAACACCGGGGAGCTGTTTTTT
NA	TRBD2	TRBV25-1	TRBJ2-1	CASRDSGGASNEQFF	TGTGCCAGCAGAGATAGCGGGGGGGCCTCCAATGAGCAGTTCTTC
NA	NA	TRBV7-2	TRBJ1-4	CASSLVAGGLEKLFF	TGTGCCAGCAGCTTAGTTGCCGGAGGGCTAGAAAAACTGTTTTTT
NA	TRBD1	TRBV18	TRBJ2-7	CASSPGQGFEQYF	TGTGCCAGCTCACCCGGACAGGGGTTCGAGCAGTACTTC
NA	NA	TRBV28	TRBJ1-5	CASSFRRGGNQPQHF	TGTGCCAGCAGTTTTCGCAGGGGAGGCAATCAGCCCCAGCATTTT
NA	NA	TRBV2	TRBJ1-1	CASGALPNTEAFF	TGTGCCAGCGGGGCCCTTCCAAACACTGAAGCTTTCTTT
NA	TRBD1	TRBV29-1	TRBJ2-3	CSAMGGPGQGTDTQYF	TGCAGCGCCATGGGGGGCCCGGGACAGGGAACAGATACGCAGTATTTT
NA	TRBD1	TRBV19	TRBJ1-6	CASSDSGTVYNSPLHF	TGTGCCAGTAGCGATTCCGGGACAGTCTATAATTCACCCCTCCACTTT
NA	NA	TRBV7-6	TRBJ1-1	CASSPTGRNTEAFF	TGTGCCAGCAGCCCTACAGGGAGGAACACTGAAGCTTTCTTT
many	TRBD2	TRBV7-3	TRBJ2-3	CASSLDYSGGTDTQYF	TGTGCCAGCAGCTTAGACTATAGCGGGGGGACAGATACGCAGTATTTT
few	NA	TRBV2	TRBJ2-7	CASSGGGQIYEQYF	TGTGCCAGCAGTGGCGGTGGACAGATCTACGAGCAGTACTTC
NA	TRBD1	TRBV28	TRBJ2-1	CASSLSDRGRSYNEQFF	TGTGCCAGCAGTTTATCTGACAGGGGAAGATCCTACAATGAGCAGTTCTTC
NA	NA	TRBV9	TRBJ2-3	CASSVGADLRGDTQYF	TGTGCCAGCAGCGTAGGAGCGGATTTACGCGGGGATACGCAGTATTTT
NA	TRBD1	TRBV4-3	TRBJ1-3	CASSQDDRAGNTIYF	TGCGCCAGCAGCCAAGATGACAGGGCTGGAAACACCATATATTTT
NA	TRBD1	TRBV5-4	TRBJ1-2	CASIPGQGFGYTF	TGTGCCAGCATCCCGGGACAGGGCTTTGGCTACACCTTC
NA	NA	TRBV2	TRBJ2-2	CASGTGTGELFF	TGTGCCAGCGGAACAGGGACCGGGGAGCTGTTTTTT
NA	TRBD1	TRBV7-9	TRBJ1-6	CASATRDRVRNSPLHF	TGTGCCAGCGCGACCCGGGACAGAGTCAGGAATTCACCCCTCCACTTT
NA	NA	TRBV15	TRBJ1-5	CATSRGVGQPGQPQHF	TGTGCCACCAGCAGAGGGGTTGGCCAGCCGGGTCAGCCCCAGCATTTT
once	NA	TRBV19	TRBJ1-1	CASSSAGRLEAFF	TGTGCCAGTAGTTCCGCAGGGCGCCTTGAAGCTTTCTTT
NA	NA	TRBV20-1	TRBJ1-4	CSASVLWGGEKLFF	TGCAGTGCTAGTGTCCTTTGGGGAGGTGAAAAACTGTTTTTT
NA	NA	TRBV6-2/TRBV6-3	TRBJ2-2	CASSSDSGELFF	TGTGCCAGCAGCTCGGACAGCGGGGAGCTGTTTTTT
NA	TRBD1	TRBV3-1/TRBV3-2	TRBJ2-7	CASSQVLGGWYEQYF	TGTGCCAGCAGCCAAGTCCTAGGGGGCTGGTACGAGCAGTACTTC
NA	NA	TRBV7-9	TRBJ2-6	CASINRDTGIRPHPSGANVLTF	TGTGCCAGCATCAACCGGGACACGGGAATACGCCCGCACCCTTCTGGTGCCAACGTCCTGACTTTC
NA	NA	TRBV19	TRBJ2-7	CASEKTGGSYEQYF	TGTGCCAGTGAAAAGACAGGCGGGTCCTACGAGCAGTACTTC
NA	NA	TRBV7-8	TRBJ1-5	CASSLGRRLRANQPQHF	TGTGCCAGCAGCTTAGGTAGGCGCTTGAGGGCAAATCAGCCCCAGCATTTT
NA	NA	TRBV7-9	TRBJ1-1	CASSLGAQTEAFF	TGTGCCAGCAGCTTGGGGGCGCAGACTGAAGCTTTCTTT
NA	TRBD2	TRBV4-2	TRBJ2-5	CASSNSGGVETQYF	TGTGCCAGCAGCAATAGCGGGGGGGTCGAGACCCAGTACTTC
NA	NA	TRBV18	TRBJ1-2	CASSPGGYGYTF	TGTGCCAGCTCACCTGGCGGCTATGGCTACACCTTC
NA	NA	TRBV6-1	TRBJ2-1	CASSEGDNKGQFF	TGTGCCAGCAGTGAAGGGGACAACAAGGGACAGTTCTTC
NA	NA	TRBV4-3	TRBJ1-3	CASSPRGGSGNTIYF	TGCGCCAGCAGCCCCAGAGGGGGATCTGGAAACACCATATATTTT
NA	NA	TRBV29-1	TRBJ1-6	CLRMSSYNSPLHF	TGTTTGAGGATGAGCTCCTATAATTCACCCCTCCACTTT
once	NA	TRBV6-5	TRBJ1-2	CASSYGRNNYGYTF	TGTGCCAGCAGTTACGGGAGGAATAACTATGGCTACACCTTC
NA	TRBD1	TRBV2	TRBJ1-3	CASSAGTGGGSGNTIYF	TGTGCCAGCAGTGCTGGGACAGGGGGCGGCTCTGGAAACACCATATATTTT
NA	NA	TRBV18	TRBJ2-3	CASSPLDWGTDTQYF	TGTGCCAGCTCACCCTTGGACTGGGGAACGGATACGCAGTATTTT
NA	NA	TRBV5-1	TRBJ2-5	CASSLGTLQETQYF	TGCGCCAGCAGCTTGGGGACACTCCAAGAGACCCAGTACTTC
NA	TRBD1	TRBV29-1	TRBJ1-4	CSVEGLGRGNEKLFF	TGCAGCGTTGAGGGGCTGGGCAGGGGGAACGAAAAACTGTTTTTT
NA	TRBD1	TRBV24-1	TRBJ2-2	CATSDLNPRTGSTGELFF	TGTGCCACCAGTGATTTGAACCCAAGGACAGGGTCGACCGGGGAGCTGTTTTTT
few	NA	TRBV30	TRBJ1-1	CAQSRRAVGTEAFF	TGTGCCCAAAGCAGGAGGGCTGTGGGGACTGAAGCTTTCTTT
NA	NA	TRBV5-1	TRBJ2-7	CASSLGQNSYEQYF	TGCGCCAGCAGCTTGGGACAGAACTCCTACGAGCAGTACTTC
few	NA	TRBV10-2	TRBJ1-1	CASSEQGINTEAFF	TGCGCCAGCAGTGAGCAGGGTATCAATACTGAAGCTTTCTTT
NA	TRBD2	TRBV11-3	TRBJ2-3	CASSSGLAGGLDTQYF	TGTGCCAGCAGCTCGGGACTAGCGGGGGGGCTGGATACGCAGTATTTT
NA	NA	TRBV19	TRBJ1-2	CASSIRGQGTNYGYTF	TGTGCCAGTAGTATAAGGGGCCAGGGGACTAACTATGGCTACACCTTC
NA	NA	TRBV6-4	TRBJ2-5	CASSDSPGVRGKDQETQYF	TGTGCCAGCAGTGACTCGCCGGGGGTGAGGGGTAAGGACCAAGAGACCCAGTACTTC
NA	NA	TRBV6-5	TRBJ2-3	CASSYRISTDTQYF	TGTGCCAGCAGTTACCGTATCAGCACAGATACGCAGTATTTT
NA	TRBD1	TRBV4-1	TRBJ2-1	CASSQAYQGAYNEQFF	TGCGCCAGCAGCCAAGCTTACCAGGGGGCCTACAATGAGCAGTTCTTC
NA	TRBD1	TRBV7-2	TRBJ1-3	CASSNPGQGTPSGNTIYF	TGTGCCAGCAGCAACCCCGGACAGGGGACTCCCTCTGGAAACACCATATATTTT
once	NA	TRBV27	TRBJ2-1	CASSREGTFYNEQFF	TGTGCCAGCTCCCGAGAGGGAACTTTTTACAATGAGCAGTTCTTC
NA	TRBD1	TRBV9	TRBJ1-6	CASSAQGAGNSPLHF	TGTGCCAGCAGCGCCCAGGGGGCGGGTAATTCACCCCTCCACTTT
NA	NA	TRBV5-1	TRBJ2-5	CASSLGADFQETQYF	TGCGCCAGCAGCTTGGGTGCAGACTTCCAAGAGACCCAGTACTTC
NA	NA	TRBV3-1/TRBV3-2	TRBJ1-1	CASSQTVTEAFF	TGTGCCAGCAGCCAGACAGTCACTGAAGCTTTCTTT